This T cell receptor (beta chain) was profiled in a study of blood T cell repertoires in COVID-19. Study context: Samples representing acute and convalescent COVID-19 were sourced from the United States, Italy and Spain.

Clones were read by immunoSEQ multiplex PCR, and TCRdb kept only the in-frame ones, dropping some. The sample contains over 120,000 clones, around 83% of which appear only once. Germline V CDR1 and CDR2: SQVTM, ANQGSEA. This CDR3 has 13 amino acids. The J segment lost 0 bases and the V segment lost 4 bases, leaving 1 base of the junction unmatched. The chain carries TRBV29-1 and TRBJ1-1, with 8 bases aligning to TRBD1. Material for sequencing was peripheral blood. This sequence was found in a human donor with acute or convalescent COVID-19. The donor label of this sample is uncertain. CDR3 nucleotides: TGCAGCGTTGTCAGGGGGCTGAACACTGAAGCTTTCTTT. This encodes CSVVRGLNTEAFF.